The source of this T cell receptor (beta chain) is a study of T cell changes during pregnancy in multiple sclerosis (dated by TCRdb to about 2019). Study-level background: The study looked at changes in the T cell repertoire across pregnancy in women with multiple sclerosis.

Comments on this clone: No antigen is known for it. No qualities accompany the bases; no much larger clone lies one base away.

The V end gives up 0 bases and the J end 5 bases, leaving 5 bases in the junction not matched to a gene. The CDR3 holds 16 amino acids from the cysteine to the phenylalanine. The only DNA kept is the CDR3, 48 bases in frame from the first base. As encoded in the germline V gene (reference sequence), CDR1 is PRHDT while CDR2 is FYEKMQ. The library was produced with the immunoSEQ multiplex PCR assay. TCRdb took over this immuneACCESS table, retaining in-frame rearrangements with V and J assigned. Such tables are incomplete; in checked studies, under half of the missing clones stem from an unresolved V gene, and the remainder is unexplained. For this sample there are fewer than 35,000 clones; around 87% appear just once. About 0.58% of the sample is in the top ten clones.

The TCR was taken from a female donor in good health, enrolled as a control in a pregnancy study. The sequences come from CD4+ T cells from peripheral blood mononuclear cells, collected in the third trimester of pregnancy. Recombination linked TRBV13 to TRBJ2-2, with TRBD1 identical over 8 junction bases. The DNA is as follows: TGTGCCAGCAGCTTAGGCCAGGGGGCGCGAACCGGGGAGCTGTTTTTT. The translation is CASSLGQGARTGELFF.